What follows is one TCR beta chain and its context. Its antigen is still unknown. The source of the sample is a study of Ad26.COV2.S vaccination and SARS-CoV-2 variants. Study in general: Donor joined the COV1001 Ad26.COV2.S trial arm. Intramuscular Ad26.COV2.S doses were given once or twice, 56 days apart.

V was clipped by 3 bases and J by 0 bases, with 9 bases between them. Germline CDR1 reads KGHSH; CDR2 reads LQKENI. This CDR3 region has 14 residues. Method: immunoSEQ multiplex PCR; TCRdb's copy keeps in-frame clones and lacks some. The table shows about 350,000 clones, with about 88% occurring only once. Overall study findings and caveats: It was found that vaccine and placebo recipients had similar non-spike TCR breadth.

The treatment denotes: around 19 received Ad26.COV2.S at low or high dose, single or two shots; several received placebo; per-sample allocation not given. It was on day 63 after the first vaccine or placebo injection that samples were taken. Ad26.COV2.S expressed prefusion-stabilized spike from the original Wuhan strain. The source material was peripheral blood, sampled in a trial of Ad26.COV2.S vaccine versus placebo. The V and J genes are TRBV18 and TRBJ2-7; D is tentatively TRBD1 or TRBD2 (5 bases each). This TCR derives from a person between 18 and 59 years old who received the Ad26.COV2.S COVID-19 vaccine or a placebo. The CDR3 here is CASSPGRSSYEQYF. The CDR3 DNA is TGTGCCAGCTCACCGGGACGGAGCTCCTACGAGCAGTACTTC.